This T cell receptor (beta chain) is drawn from a study of blood T cell repertoires in COVID-19. The CDR3 loop spans 14 amino acids. Trimming took 0 bases from V and 0 from J, leaving 6 bases between them. Germline V gene sequence: CDR1 LGHDT, CDR2 YNNKEL (reference sequence). Participants were placed into cohorts based on the clinical history they reported. As originally analysed: Amplified reference gene primers provided the basis for estimating nucleated cell counts. Measured with immunoSEQ multiplex PCR; TCRdb has only the in-frame clones, and not every one. The V and J calls and clone size were taken over from that table, and D and trimming were inferred from the DNA. The sample carries 180,000 or so clones, around 82% recorded once.

The chain links TRBV3-1 (or the pseudogene TRBV3-2) to TRBJ2-7, with D uncertain. The source is a woman between 50 and 59 years old in a cohort exposed to, infected with or recovered from COVID-19 (not recorded which). The sequencing sample was made of PBMCs or T cells enriched from blood (not recorded which). The CDR3 region is CASSQDYPSYEQYF. In nucleotides, the CDR3 is TGTGCCAGCAGCCAAGACTACCCCTCCTACGAGCAGTACTTC.